This entry concerns a single TCR beta chain. The antigen remains unidentified. CDR1 and CDR2 from the germline V gene are SGHTA and FQGNSA. V was trimmed by 5 bases and J by 1 base, leaving 14 bases between them. This CDR3 comprises 15 residues. The data originate from a study of long-term antiretroviral therapy in people with HIV. The authors ran the immunoSEQ assay, v3.0, at survey level. A target of about 35,000-55,000 T-cell genomes per sample was set for sequencing. Repertoires were generated with immunoSEQ multiplex PCR, while TCRdb's copy carries only in-frame clones and drops some. The table records about 13,000 clones, 70% to 80% of them present only once. Regarding the study as a whole: All blood samples came from the years 2004 to 2017, possibly under older ART regimens. ART was followed by higher diversity that remained below transplant donor controls. Regardless of time point, clones expanded before ART dominated the repertoire.

The chain carries TRBV7-2 and TRBJ1-2; the D is unclear. The input for sequencing was unsorted PBMCs, taken 1.3 years after starting antiretroviral therapy. The TCR sequence derives from a young woman with HIV. Here the CDR3 DNA reads TGTGCCAGCAGCCCCCGGGCAGGCTTTAACTATGGCTACACCTTC. Its protein product is CASSPRAGFNYGYTF.